A single T cell receptor (beta chain) is shown here with its context. Authors' processing steps: Cell counts per sample came from amplifying reference gene primers. TCRdb's copy holds only in-frame clones and misses some; the assay was immunoSEQ multiplex PCR. V and J calls and clone size follow that table, whereas D and trimming were derived from the DNA. The table records 110,000 or so clones, 75% to 90% of them present only once. Trimming pared 4 bases from V and 6 bases from J, leaving 21 bases between. From germline, CDR1 is MDHEN and CDR2 SYDVKM. This CDR3 is 17 amino acids long. This sample was taken from a study of blood T cell repertoires in COVID-19. Study as a whole: From the United States, Italy and Spain came samples of acute and convalescent COVID-19. PBMCs, B-cell-depleted T cells, or T cells were the source of the cDNA or gDNA that made up the material.

This sequence was found in a woman in her forties or fifties with acute or convalescent COVID-19. Sequencing was carried out using peripheral blood. The chain couples TRBV28 to TRBJ1-4, with D maybe TRBD1 (5 bases). The DNA of the CDR3 is TGTGCCAGCAGTTCCCTTCCTACAGGAGAGAGTGATGAAAAACTGTTTTTT. It yields the protein CASSSLPTGESDEKLFF.